This T cell receptor (beta chain) appears in the sequencing data of a study of blood T cells in healthy people across ages. Study information: The capture of about one barcoded beta molecule per two T cells was achieved by template switching.

Primers used in a second PCR of about 7 to 12 cycles were a sample-barcoded 5' primer and a J-beta primer mix. At least 3 million CDR3-containing paired-end reads were obtained per sample. TCRdb processed the 5' RACE reads anew with MiXCR; each CDR3 protein has one entry. The repertoire includes 1.4 million or so distinct CDR3 sequences, around 40% of them detected once, and roughly 3.7% sits in the top ten. Germline CDR1 and CDR2: DFQATT and SNEGSKA (reference sequence). The CDR3 length is 14 residues. V was trimmed by 7 bases and J by 7 bases, leaving 20 bases between them. This clonotype was detected only once. Its cognate antigen is unknown. Findings of the study overall: TCR beta diversity per million T cells fell roughly linearly with age. The study regarded diversity estimates from one million T cells as underestimates.

This chain links TRBV20-1 with TRBJ1-5, with D unresolved. The material sequenced was blood. This TCR was recovered from a young woman in good health. The CDR3: CSVQTRASLQPQHF. For the CDR3, the DNA is TGCAGTGTACAAACGAGGGCGAGTCTGCAGCCCCAGCATTTT.